The clone carrying this T cell receptor (beta chain) showed up just a few times. Time point here: newly diagnosed GD, antithyroid drugs for less than 3 months. RNA extracted from PBMCs served as the sequencing template. The CDR3 runs 16 residues. V was clipped by 10 bases and J by 1 base; unmatched bases: 11. The data are from a study of regulatory T cells in long-lasting Graves disease. Relying on iRepertoire HTBI primers and Arm-PCR of CDR3 regions, the team built TCR beta libraries. MiXCR, run by TCRdb on the multiplex PCR reads, gives a single entry per CDR3 protein. The repertoire holds roughly 520,000 distinct CDR3 sequences, about 12% seen once, with roughly 9.3% in the top ten. The sample was also linked to a second study, of T cells in Graves' hyperthyroidism and ophthalmopathy. That work adds: It was uncontrolled infection, other autoimmune disease, pregnancy or lactation that excluded patients.

This chain joins TRBV12-3 or TRBV12-4 and TRBJ2-2; 8 positions agree with TRBD2. This TCR was sampled from a woman aged 25 to 45 with Graves disease. The source was peripheral blood mononuclear cells (PBMCs), collected at new diagnosis, from a patient treated with antithyroid drugs. This CDR3 reads CAIPRREALNTGELFF. DNA of the CDR3: TGTGCCATCCCCAGGCGGGAGGCCTTGAACACCGGGGAGCTGTTTTTT.